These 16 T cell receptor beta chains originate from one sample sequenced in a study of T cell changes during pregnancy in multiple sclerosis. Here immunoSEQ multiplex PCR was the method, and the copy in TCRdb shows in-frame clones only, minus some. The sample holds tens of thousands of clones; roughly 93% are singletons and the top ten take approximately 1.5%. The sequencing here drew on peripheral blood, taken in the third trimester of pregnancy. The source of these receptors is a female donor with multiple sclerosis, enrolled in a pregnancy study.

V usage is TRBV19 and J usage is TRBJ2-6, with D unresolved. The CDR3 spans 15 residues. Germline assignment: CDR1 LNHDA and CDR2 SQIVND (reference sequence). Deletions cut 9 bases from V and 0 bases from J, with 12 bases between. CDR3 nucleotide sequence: TGTGCCAGCCATCAGGTCACCTCTGGGGCCAACGTCCTGACTTTC. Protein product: CASHQVTSGANVLTF.

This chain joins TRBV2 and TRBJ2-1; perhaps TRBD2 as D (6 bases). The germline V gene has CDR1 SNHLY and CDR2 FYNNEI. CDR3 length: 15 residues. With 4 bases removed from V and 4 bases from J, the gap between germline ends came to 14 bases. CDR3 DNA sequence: TGTGCCAGCAGTGGGGACTCGATGCGTTACAATGAGCAGTTCTTC. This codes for CASSGDSMRYNEQFF.

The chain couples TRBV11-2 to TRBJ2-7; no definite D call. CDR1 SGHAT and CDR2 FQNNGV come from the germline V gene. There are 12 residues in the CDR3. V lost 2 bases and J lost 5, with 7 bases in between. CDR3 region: CASSLIIHEQYF. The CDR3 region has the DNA TGTGCCAGCAGCTTAATAATCCACGAGCAGTACTTC. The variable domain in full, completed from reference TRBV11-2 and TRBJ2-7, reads EAGVAQSPRYKIIEKRQSVAFWCNPISGHATLYWYQQILGQGPKLLIQFQNNGVVDDSQLPKDRFSAERLKGVDSTLKIQPAKLEDSAVYLCASSLIIHEQYFGPGTRLTVT.

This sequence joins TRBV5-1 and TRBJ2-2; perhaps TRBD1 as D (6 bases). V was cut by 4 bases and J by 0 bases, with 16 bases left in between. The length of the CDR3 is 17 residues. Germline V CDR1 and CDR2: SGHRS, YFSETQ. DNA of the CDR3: TGCGCCAGCAGCCGTAGGTATGGGACACCGAACACCGGGGAGCTGTTTTTT. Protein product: CASSRRYGTPNTGELFF.

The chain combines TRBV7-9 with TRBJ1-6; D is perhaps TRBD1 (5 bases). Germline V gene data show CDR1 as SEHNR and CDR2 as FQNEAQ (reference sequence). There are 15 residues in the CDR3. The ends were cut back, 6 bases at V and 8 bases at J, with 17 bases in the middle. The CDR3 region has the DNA TGTGCCAGCAGTCTTTCCCACGGGGGGGATTCACCCCTCCACTTT. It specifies CASSLSHGGDSPLHF.

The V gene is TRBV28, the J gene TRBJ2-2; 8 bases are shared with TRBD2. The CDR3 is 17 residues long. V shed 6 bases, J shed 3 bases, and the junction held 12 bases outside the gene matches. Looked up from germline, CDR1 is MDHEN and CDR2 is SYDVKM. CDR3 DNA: TGTGCCAGCAGAGTACTTCGGGAGGGCCCGTACACCGGGGAGCTGTTTTTT. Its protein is CASRVLREGPYTGELFF.

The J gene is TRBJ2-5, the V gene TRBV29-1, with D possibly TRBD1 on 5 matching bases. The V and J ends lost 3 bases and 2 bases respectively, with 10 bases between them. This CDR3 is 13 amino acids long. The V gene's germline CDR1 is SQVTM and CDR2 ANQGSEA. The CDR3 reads CSVDTGSQETQYF. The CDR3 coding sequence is TGCAGCGTTGACACAGGATCACAAGAGACCCAGTACTTC. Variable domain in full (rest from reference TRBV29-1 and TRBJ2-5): SAVISQKPSRDICQRGTSLTIQCQVDSQVTMMFWYRQQPGQSLTLIATANQGSEATYESGFVIDKFPISRPNLTFSTLTVSNMSPEDSSIYLCSVDTGSQETQYFGPGTRLLVL.

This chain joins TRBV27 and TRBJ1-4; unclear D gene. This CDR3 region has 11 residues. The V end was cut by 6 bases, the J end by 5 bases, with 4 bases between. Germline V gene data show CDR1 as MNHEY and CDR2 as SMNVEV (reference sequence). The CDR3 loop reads CASRTNEKLFF. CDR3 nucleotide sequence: TGTGCCAGCAGAACAAATGAAAAACTGTTTTTT. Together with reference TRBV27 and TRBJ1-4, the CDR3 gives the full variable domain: EAQVTQNPRYLITVTGKKLTVTCSQNMNHEYMSWYRQDPGLGLRQIYYSMNVEVTDKGDVPEGYKVSRKEKRNFPLILESPSPNQTSLYFCASRTNEKLFFGSGTQLSVL.

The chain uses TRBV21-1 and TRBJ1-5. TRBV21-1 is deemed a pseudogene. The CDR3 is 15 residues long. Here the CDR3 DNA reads TGTGCCAGCGCGGAGGGTCTCCTTGGCAATCAGCCCCAGCATTTT. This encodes CASAEGLLGNQPQHF.

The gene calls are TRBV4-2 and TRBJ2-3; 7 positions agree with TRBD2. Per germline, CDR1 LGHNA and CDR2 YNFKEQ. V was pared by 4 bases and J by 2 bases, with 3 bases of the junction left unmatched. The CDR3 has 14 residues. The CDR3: CASSLSGATDTQYF. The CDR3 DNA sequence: TGTGCCAGCAGCCTAAGCGGGGCCACAGATACGCAGTATTTT.

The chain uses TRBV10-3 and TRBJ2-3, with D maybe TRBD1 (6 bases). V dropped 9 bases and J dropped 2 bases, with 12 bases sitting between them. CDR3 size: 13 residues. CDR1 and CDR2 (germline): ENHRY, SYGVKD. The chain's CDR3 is CAIMRTATDTQYF. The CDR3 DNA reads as TGTGCCATAATGCGGACAGCCACAGATACGCAGTATTTT.

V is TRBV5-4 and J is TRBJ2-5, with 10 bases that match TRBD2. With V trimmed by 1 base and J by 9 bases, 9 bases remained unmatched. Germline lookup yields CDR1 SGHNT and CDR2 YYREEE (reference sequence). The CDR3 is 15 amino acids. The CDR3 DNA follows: TGTGCCAGCAGCTTGTCGGGGCTAGCGGGGGAGGCCCAGTACTTC. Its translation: CASSLSGLAGEAQYF.

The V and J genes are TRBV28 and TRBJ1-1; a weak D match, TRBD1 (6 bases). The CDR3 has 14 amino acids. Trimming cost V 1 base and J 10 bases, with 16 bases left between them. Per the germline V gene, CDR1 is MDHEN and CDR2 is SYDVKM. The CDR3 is CASSLLGARRGAFF. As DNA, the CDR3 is TGTGCCAGCAGTTTATTGGGGGCCCGCAGGGGAGCTTTCTTT.

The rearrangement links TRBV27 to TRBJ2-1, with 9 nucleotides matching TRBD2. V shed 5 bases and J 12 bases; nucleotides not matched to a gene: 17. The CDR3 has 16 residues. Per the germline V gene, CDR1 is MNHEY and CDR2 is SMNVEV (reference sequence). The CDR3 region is CASSERETSGPGGQFF. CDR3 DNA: TGTGCCAGCAGTGAAAGGGAGACTAGCGGCCCAGGGGGGCAGTTCTTC.

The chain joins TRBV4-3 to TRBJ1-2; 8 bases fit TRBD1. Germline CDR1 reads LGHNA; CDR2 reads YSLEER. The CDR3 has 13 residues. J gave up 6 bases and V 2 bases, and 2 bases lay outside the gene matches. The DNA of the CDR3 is TGCGCCAGCAGCCAAAACAGGGGGGATGGCTACACCTTC. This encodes CASSQNRGDGYTF.

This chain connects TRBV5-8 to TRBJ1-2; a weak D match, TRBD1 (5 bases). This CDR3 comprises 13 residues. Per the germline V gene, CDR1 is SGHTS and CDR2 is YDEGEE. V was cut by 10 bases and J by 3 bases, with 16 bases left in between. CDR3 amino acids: CAPTEGADYGYTF. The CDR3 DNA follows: TGTGCCCCTACCGAAGGGGCAGACTATGGCTACACCTTC.